The 15 T cell receptor beta chains presented below share a single source sample, sequenced in a study of T cell changes during pregnancy in multiple sclerosis. Some clones are missing from TCRdb's copy, which holds only in-frame ones; the method was immunoSEQ multiplex PCR. The sample holds about 75,000 clones, about 94% seen once. The sample consisted of CD4+ T cells from peripheral blood mononuclear cells, taken after pregnancy. All receptors come from a female donor with multiple sclerosis, enrolled in a pregnancy study.

The chain is built from TRBV2 and TRBJ2-5; D not resolved. This CDR3 has 14 residues. The V end lost 1 base, the J end lost 1 base, and 7 bases lay between the germline ends. Germline CDR1 SNHLY, CDR2 FYNNEI. The CDR3 loop is CASSEGAAQETQYF. The CDR3 region has the DNA TGTGCCAGCAGTGAAGGGGCAGCCCAAGAGACCCAGTACTTC.

This clone showed up just once. This chain links TRBV5-1 with TRBJ2-2, with D possibly matching TRBD2 (7 bases). V was cut by 4 bases and J by 4 bases, with 14 bases left in between. This CDR3 spans 15 amino acids. Germline-derived CDR1 and CDR2 are SGHRS and YFSETQ. The CDR3, as DNA: TGCGCCAGCAGCCGGGGAGGGGGTCTCACCGGGGAGCTGTTTTTT. Protein product: CASSRGGGLTGELFF.

The rearrangement links TRBV9 to TRBJ2-1; a weak D match, TRBD2 (5 bases). The CDR3 spans 13 residues. Trimming shortened V by 4 bases and J by 4 bases, and 9 bases separated the two germline ends. Germline CDR1 reads SGDLS; CDR2 reads YYNGEE. The chain's CDR3 is CASSSGLYNEQFF. The CDR3 DNA reads TGTGCCAGCAGCTCCGGACTTTACAATGAGCAGTTCTTC. Full variable domain (missing parts from reference TRBV9 and TRBJ2-1): DSGVTQTPKHLITATGQRVTLRCSPRSGDLSVYWYQQSLDQGLQFLIQYYNGEERAKGNILERFSAQQFPDLHSELNLSSLELGDSALYFCASSSGLYNEQFFGPGTRLTVL.

The V gene is TRBV27, the J gene TRBJ2-3; 8 nucleotides agree with TRBD2. After removal of 4 bases from V and 3 bases from J, the junction contained 9 bases not matched to a gene. This CDR3 has 16 residues. Germline CDR1 and CDR2: MNHEY and SMNVEV (reference sequence). The CDR3 protein is CASSSLVREATDTQYF. The CDR3 DNA reads as TGTGCCAGCAGTTCTTTGGTGCGGGAGGCTACAGATACGCAGTATTTT.

The CDR3 sequence: CASSLSGSIYNEQFF. CDR3 DNA: TGTGCCAGCAGTTTAAGTGGGAGTATTTACAATGAGCAGTTCTTC. V is TRBV28 and J is TRBJ2-1; a weak D match, TRBD2 (5 bases). The CDR3 consists of 15 residues. Germline CDR1 is MDHEN and CDR2 is SYDVKM. V lost 2 bases, J lost 4 bases, and 12 bases lay in between.

The chain employs TRBV10-3 and TRBJ1-5; D possibly corresponds to TRBD1 (5 bases). The CDR3 is 14 amino acids. V was shortened by 4 bases and J by 5 bases, with 12 bases between the two germline ends. Germline CDR1 and CDR2: ENHRY and SYGVKD. The DNA of the CDR3 is TGTGCCATCAGTGGTCAGGGACTTTATCAGCCCCAGCATTTT. It specifies CAISGQGLYQPQHF.

The chain is built from TRBV7-9 and TRBJ2-7; D is perhaps TRBD1 (6 bases). The CDR3 is 12 amino acids. CDR1 and CDR2 (germline): SEHNR, FQNEAQ (reference sequence). V shed 3 bases and J shed 3 bases, with 6 bases lying between them. CDR3 amino acids: CASSLTGYEQYF. For the CDR3, the DNA is TGTGCCAGCAGCTTGACAGGCTACGAGCAGTACTTC.

This chain joins TRBV15 and TRBJ2-1; 10 positions match TRBD2. Looked up from germline, CDR1 is LNHNV and CDR2 is YYDKDF (reference sequence). CDR3 length equals 16 residues. The junction had 7 bases not matched to a gene; V was cut back by 3 bases and J by 5 bases. CDR3 residues: CATSRGLAGVHNEQFF. In DNA form, the CDR3 reads TGTGCCACCAGCAGGGGGCTAGCGGGAGTGCACAATGAGCAGTTCTTC.

J is TRBJ1-1 and V is TRBV2; TRBD1 aligns across 11 bases. The CDR3 extends over 16 amino acids. J was trimmed by 1 base and V by 0 bases; bases with no gene match: 1. Germline CDR1 SNHLY, CDR2 FYNNEI. The chain's CDR3 is CASSEADRGRNTEAFF. The CDR3, as DNA: TGTGCCAGCAGTGAAGCGGACAGGGGGCGGAACACTGAAGCTTTCTTT.

CDR3 nucleotides: TGTGCCAGCGGACAGGGAAATCAGCCCCAGCATTTT. It specifies CASGQGNQPQHF. V gene TRBV25-1 combines with J gene TRBJ1-5; the match to TRBD1 covers 8 bases. Germline V CDR1 and CDR2: MGHDK, SYGVNS. CDR3 size: 12 residues. The J segment lost 4 bases and the V segment lost 8 bases, leaving 1 base of the junction unmatched.

This clone appeared once. The gene calls are TRBV28 and TRBJ1-1, with D unclear. Germline V gene sequence: CDR1 MDHEN, CDR2 SYDVKM. Trimming took off 1 base at V and 4 bases at J, with 10 bases between the two ends. This CDR3 contains 14 residues. This CDR3 reads CASSLLGWSTEAFF. DNA for the CDR3: TGTGCCAGCAGTTTATTAGGTTGGAGCACTGAAGCTTTCTTT.

This chain joins TRBV6-6 and TRBJ2-1; 7 bases fit TRBD2. The germline V gene encodes CDR1 MNHNY and CDR2 SVGAGI (reference sequence). With 2 bases clipped from V and 8 bases from J, the junction kept 6 bases outside the gene matches. There are 14 residues in the CDR3. CDR3 sequence (DNA): TGTGCCAGCAGTTACCCGCGGGAGAGGGATGAGCAGTTCTTC. Translated: CASSYPRERDEQFF.

This clone has only one observation. The chain joins TRBV5-4 to TRBJ2-7; the match to TRBD2 covers 14 bases. The CDR3 has 16 residues. Germline V lookup: CDR1 SGHNT, CDR2 YYREEE (reference sequence). V shed 4 bases and J 4 bases; nucleotides not matched to a gene: 7. CDR3 in amino acids: CASSQGTSGSPYEQYF. In DNA, the CDR3 is TGTGCCAGCAGCCAAGGGACTAGCGGGAGTCCGTACGAGCAGTACTTC.

This chain joins TRBV19 and TRBJ1-2; D unresolved. The CDR3 consists of 8 residues. With 10 bases removed from V and 8 bases from J, the gap between germline ends came to 5 bases. Germline V gene data show CDR1 as LNHDA and CDR2 as SQIVND (reference sequence). This chain's CDR3 is CATEGYTF. The CDR3 nucleotides read TGTGCCACGGAGGGCTACACCTTC.

The chain employs TRBV7-2 and TRBJ2-1; 12 bases match TRBD2. Germline V gene data show CDR1 as SGHTA and CDR2 as FQGNSA. V lost 8 bases, J lost 9 bases, and 8 bases stayed unmatched. This CDR3 spans 14 amino acids. Written as DNA, the CDR3 is TGTGCCAGCGAAACTAGCGGGAGGATAAGTGAGCAGTTCTTC. Its protein product is CASETSGRISEQFF.